These 27 T cell receptor beta chains came from one sample sequenced in a study of T cell clonotyping in hematopoietic cell transplantation. The assay was immunoSEQ multiplex PCR, and TCRdb's table has in-frame clones only and misses some. The sample carries approximately 17,000 clones, approximately 61% recorded once. The material was PBMCs, obtained 30 days after allogeneic stem cell transplant. These receptors came from a male patient between 50 and 60 years old who had an allogeneic stem cell transplant from an unrelated donor, so T cells may come from the graft donor. Some clones in this sample may be carry-over from other donors' samples.

Written as DNA, the CDR3 is TGTGCCAGCAGTGAAGCCCCGGGACACACCTACGAGCAGTACTTC. Its translation is CASSEAPGHTYEQYF. The genes are TRBV2 and TRBJ2-7, with TRBD1 as a possible D gene (6 bases). This CDR3 region has 15 residues. From germline, CDR1 is SNHLY and CDR2 FYNNEI. The ends were cut back, 0 bases at V and 2 bases at J, with 11 bases in the middle.

The chain joins TRBV28 to TRBJ2-3; D gene ambiguous. This CDR3 has 11 residues. The V end lost 10 bases, the J end lost 2 bases, and 7 bases lay between the germline ends. Germline V gene sequence: CDR1 MDHEN, CDR2 SYDVKM. The CDR3 sequence: CATLYTDTQYF. The CDR3 DNA reads as TGTGCCACCCTATACACAGATACGCAGTATTTT.

V gene TRBV30 combines with J gene TRBJ2-3; D not certain. Germline CDR1 and CDR2: GTSNPN and SVGIG (reference sequence). The V gene lost 3 bases and the J gene lost 6 bases, with 4 bases spanning the gap. The CDR3 spans 10 residues. The CDR3 DNA is TGTGCCTGGAGGGAGGATACGCAGTATTTT. Protein product: CAWREDTQYF.

This clone has a handful of counts. This chain links TRBV27 with TRBJ1-1; D gene unclear. The CDR3 has 18 residues. Germline CDR1 reads MNHEY; CDR2 reads SMNVEV (reference sequence). V was cut by 0 bases and J by 1 base, with 18 bases left in between. Here the CDR3 DNA reads TGTGCCAGCAGTTTATCCCCACTATGGCCCATTGAGAACACTGAAGCTTTCTTT. It specifies CASSLSPLWPIENTEAFF.

The chain uses TRBV2 and TRBJ1-5, with D possibly TRBD1 on 6 matching bases. The V and J ends lost 4 bases and 6 bases respectively, with 13 bases between them. In germline, CDR1 is SNHLY, CDR2 FYNNEI. This CDR3 spans 14 amino acids. CDR3 sequence: CASSGGQGTQPQHF. As DNA, the CDR3 is TGTGCCAGCAGTGGGGGGCAGGGGACTCAGCCCCAGCATTTT.

This clone is labeled medium-sized. The J gene is TRBJ1-2, the V gene TRBV10-3; no clear D gene. Trimming cost V 3 bases and J 0 bases, with 11 bases left between them. The CDR3 loop spans 15 amino acids. The V gene's germline CDR1 is ENHRY and CDR2 SYGVKD. The CDR3 region is CAISDIEGSNYGYTF. The CDR3 DNA is TGTGCCATCAGTGATATCGAGGGTTCTAACTATGGCTACACCTTC.

V and J are TRBV27 and TRBJ2-3; D not resolved. V gave up 9 bases and J gave up 2 bases, with 15 bases separating them. The CDR3 has 14 residues. The V gene's germline CDR1 is MNHEY and CDR2 SMNVEV (reference sequence). The CDR3 region is CARGPGPLTDTQYF. The CDR3 DNA is TGTGCCAGGGGCCCGGGCCCTCTCACAGATACGCAGTATTTT.

The rearrangement uses TRBV30 and TRBJ1-2; D is perhaps TRBD1 (6 bases). Between the trimmed V and J ends, which lost 0 bases and 5 bases, there was a span of 13 bases. Germline lookup yields CDR1 GTSNPN and CDR2 SVGIG (reference sequence). CDR3 length equals 14 residues. DNA of the CDR3: TGTGCCTGGAGTGTGACCAGGACAGCTTATGGCTACACCTTC. It codes for CAWSVTRTAYGYTF.

CDR3 coding DNA: TGTGCCAGCAGCTTCACACAGGGTGTCGGGGAGCTGTTTTTT. It translates to CASSFTQGVGELFF. The chain carries TRBV6-5 and TRBJ2-2; D may be TRBD1 (6 bases). The CDR3 covers 14 residues. The germline V gene encodes CDR1 MNHEY and CDR2 SVGAGI. V was clipped by 6 bases and J by 7 bases, with 15 bases between them.

The chain uses TRBV6-1 and TRBJ1-6; D call uncertain. The V end was cut by 9 bases, the J end by 7 bases, with 16 bases between. Germline CDR1 MNHNS, CDR2 SASEGT. The length of the CDR3 is 14 residues. CDR3 sequence (DNA): TGTGCCAGTATAGAGGGCCCTCCAAATTCACCCCTCCACTTT. Its translation: CASIEGPPNSPLHF.

J is TRBJ1-5 and V is TRBV29-1, with unresolved D. The CDR3 has 13 amino acids. The V and J ends lost 6 bases and 0 bases respectively, with 9 bases between them. Germline loops: CDR1 SQVTM, CDR2 ANQGSEA. The DNA for the CDR3 is TGCAGCGTCTCAGAATATAGCAATCAGCCCCAGCATTTT. Protein: CSVSEYSNQPQHF. Based on the CDR3 plus reference TRBV29-1 and TRBJ1-5, the full variable domain is SAVISQKPSRDICQRGTSLTIQCQVDSQVTMMFWYRQQPGQSLTLIATANQGSEATYESGFVIDKFPISRPNLTFSTLTVSNMSPEDSSIYLCSVSEYSNQPQHFGDGTRLSIL.

This clone was found a few times. The chain couples TRBV29-1 to TRBJ1-1; a weak D match, TRBD1 (5 bases). CDR1 is SQVTM, CDR2 ANQGSEA, per germline. V was clipped by 6 bases and J by 0 bases, with 11 bases between them. The CDR3 is 13 amino acids. In nucleotides, the CDR3 is TGCAGCGTACCGACAGAGATGAACACTGAAGCTTTCTTT. Its protein is CSVPTEMNTEAFF.

The chain has TRBV7-2 and TRBJ2-5; D not resolved. Germline CDR1 reads SGHTA; CDR2 reads FQGNSA. The CDR3 totals 15 residues. Trimming stripped 4 bases from V and 1 base from J, with 13 bases between. The CDR3 nucleotides are TGTGCCAGCAGCTCCCTAAGTCGGCTCCAAGAGACCCAGTACTTC. It translates to CASSSLSRLQETQYF. The variable domain in full, with the rest retrieved from reference TRBV7-2 and TRBJ2-5, is GAGVSQSPSNKVTEKGKDVELRCDPISGHTALYWYRQSLGQGLEFLIYFQGNSAPDKSGLPSDRFSAERTGGSVSTLTIQRTQQEDSAVYLCASSSLSRLQETQYFGPGTRLLVL.

The rearrangement joins TRBV5-6 to TRBJ1-5, with 9 bases matching TRBD1. Germline V gene sequence: CDR1 SGHDT, CDR2 YYEEEE. The CDR3 is 15 residues long. The trim removed 0 bases at V and 4 bases at J, leaving 2 bases unmatched. The CDR3 sequence is CASSLADRGNQPQHF. The CDR3 bases are TGTGCCAGCAGCTTGGCTGACAGGGGGAATCAGCCCCAGCATTTT.

The rearrangement joins TRBV7-9 to TRBJ2-1; D unclear. The CDR3 is made up of 12 amino acids. V was cut by 2 bases and J by 10 bases, with 9 bases left in between. Germline CDR1 SEHNR, CDR2 FQNEAQ (reference sequence). This CDR3 reads CASSLIVGEQFF. The CDR3 DNA is TGTGCCAGCAGCTTAATAGTTGGAGAGCAGTTCTTC.

This rearrangement joins TRBV6-1 to TRBJ1-5; D is ambiguous. Germline loops: CDR1 MNHNS, CDR2 SASEGT. Trimming pared 4 bases from V and 5 bases from J, leaving 6 bases between. This CDR3 spans 12 amino acids. Here the CDR3 reads CASSGRDQPQHF. DNA of the CDR3: TGTGCCAGCAGTGGAAGGGATCAGCCCCAGCATTTT.

The rearrangement joins TRBV6-5 to TRBJ2-7; TRBD2 is a possible D gene (6 bases). The CDR3 loop spans 14 amino acids. Trimming left V 4 bases short and J 3 bases short, with 13 bases between. Germline V gene lookup returns CDR1 MNHEY and CDR2 SVGAGI. The CDR3 sequence is CASSSTGESYEQYF. The DNA of the CDR3 is TGTGCCAGCAGTTCAACGGGAGAGAGCTACGAGCAGTACTTC.

CDR3 residues: CAWSVPEDEQYF. The DNA for the CDR3 is TGTGCCTGGAGTGTACCGGAAGACGAGCAGTACTTC. The rearrangement links TRBV30 to TRBJ2-7; no clear D. The germline V and J ends were trimmed by 0 bases and 5 bases, with 8 bases remaining between them. The germline V gene encodes CDR1 GTSNPN and CDR2 SVGIG (reference sequence). The CDR3 is 12 amino acids.

The CDR3 DNA sequence: TGTGCCAGCAGCTTAACCGGCGGCAATCAGCCCCAGCATTTT. The encoded protein is CASSLTGGNQPQHF. The V and J genes are TRBV7-2 and TRBJ1-5; D is unresolved. CDR3 length: 14 residues. CDR1 is SGHTA and CDR2 is FQGNSA in the germline V gene. V was cut by 2 bases and J by 2 bases, with 7 bases left in between.

This clone was seen more than once but under ten times. CDR3 protein: CASSERDRGLSYEQYF. The CDR3 DNA is TGTGCCAGCAGTGAAAGGGACAGGGGCCTCAGCTACGAGCAGTACTTC. The V call is TRBV25-1, the J call TRBJ2-7; TRBD1 agrees at 10 bases. The V and J ends lost 2 bases and 3 bases, in that order; junction bases with no gene match: 7. This CDR3 comprises 16 residues. Germline CDR1 and CDR2: MGHDK and SYGVNS.

The V call is TRBV4-3, the J call TRBJ1-1; possible D gene TRBD1, 5 bases. In germline, CDR1 is LGHNA, CDR2 YSLEER. Trimming removed 4 bases at V and 3 bases at J, with 9 bases between. The CDR3 spans 13 residues. CDR3 nucleotides: TGCGCCAGCAGCCGACAGTGGGACACTGAAGCTTTCTTT. This codes for CASSRQWDTEAFF.

The chain is built from TRBV4-3 and TRBJ1-2; 8 nucleotides match TRBD1. CDR1 is LGHNA, CDR2 YSLEER, per germline. Losses at the gene ends were 0 bases for V and 8 bases for J; bases not matched to a gene: 11. The CDR3 is 16 residues long. CDR3 coding DNA: TGCGCCAGCAGCCAAGATTTGAGACAGGGGTATGAAGGCTACACCTTC. It yields the protein CASSQDLRQGYEGYTF.

This clone appeared a few times. The chain joins TRBV6-5 to TRBJ1-1; a possible D gene is TRBD1 (5 bases). CDR3 length equals 15 residues. The germline V gene encodes CDR1 MNHEY and CDR2 SVGAGI. Trimming shortened V by 4 bases and J by 0 bases, and 12 bases separated the two germline ends. The CDR3 nucleotides are TGTGCCAGCAGTTGGGACGGATCCGTGAACACTGAAGCTTTCTTT. Amino acid sequence: CASSWDGSVNTEAFF.

The chain joins TRBV7-2 to TRBJ1-5; D ambiguous. Germline CDR1 reads SGHTA; CDR2 reads FQGNSA. The V end was cut by 1 base, the J end by 7 bases, with 14 bases between. The CDR3 contains 15 residues. DNA for the CDR3: TGTGCCAGCAGCTTAGTAGGCAACAGCGGACAGCCCCAGCATTTT. As protein: CASSLVGNSGQPQHF. The complete variable domain, with remaining parts taken from reference TRBV7-2 and TRBJ1-5, reads GAGVSQSPSNKVTEKGKDVELRCDPISGHTALYWYRQSLGQGLEFLIYFQGNSAPDKSGLPSDRFSAERTGGSVSTLTIQRTQQEDSAVYLCASSLVGNSGQPQHFGDGTRLSIL.

The rearrangement joins TRBV14 to TRBJ1-5; D not certain. Germline assignment: CDR1 SGHDN and CDR2 FVKESK. CDR3 length: 11 residues. With 0 bases removed from V and 7 bases from J, the gap between germline ends came to 1 base. The CDR3 DNA sequence: TGTGCCAGCAGCCAAGACCAGCCCCAGCATTTT. Translating it yields CASSQDQPQHF.

V usage is TRBV6-5 and J usage is TRBJ1-6; 8 bases line up with TRBD1. Germline V gene sequence: CDR1 MNHEY, CDR2 SVGAGI. The CDR3 spans 14 residues. The trim removed 8 bases at V and 5 bases at J, leaving 5 bases unmatched. Written as DNA, the CDR3 is TGTGCCAGCCTGGGACAGGAGAATAATTCACCCCTCCACTTT. Protein product: CASLGQENNSPLHF.

This chain links TRBV25-1 with TRBJ2-7; D remains unclear. Trimming pared 7 bases from V and 2 bases from J, leaving 12 bases between. The CDR3 runs to 13 residues. Germline CDR1 is MGHDK and CDR2 is SYGVNS. The CDR3 here is CASNNDLTYEQYF. CDR3 coding DNA: TGTGCCAGCAACAACGATTTAACCTACGAGCAGTACTTC.